The subject of this entry is one T cell receptor (beta chain). Its antigen is currently unknown. The data were taken from a study of shared clonotypes between healthy human individuals. The CDR3 has 15 residues. Germline values: CDR1 SEHNR, CDR2 FQNEAQ (reference sequence). V was shortened by 1 base and J by 6 bases, with 15 bases between the two germline ends. Findings and limits, study-wide: Compared with memory subsets, naive subsets generally had larger estimated richness.

Generated by immunoSEQ multiplex PCR, the TCRdb table keeps only in-frame clones and is missing some. The sample lists approximately 2,300,000 clones; just under 95% were seen once. The sample comprised naive CD4+ T cells from PBMCs. The subset was: CD45RA+ positively selected. The chain recombines TRBV7-9 with TRBJ1-1; D perhaps matches TRBD1 (6 bases). This TCR derives from a man aged 18-30 years in good health. Some clones in this sample may be carry-over from other donors' samples. The chain's CDR3 is CASSLGAGAGSEAFF. Here the CDR3 DNA reads TGTGCCAGCAGCTTAGGGGCGGGGGCAGGATCTGAAGCTTTCTTT.